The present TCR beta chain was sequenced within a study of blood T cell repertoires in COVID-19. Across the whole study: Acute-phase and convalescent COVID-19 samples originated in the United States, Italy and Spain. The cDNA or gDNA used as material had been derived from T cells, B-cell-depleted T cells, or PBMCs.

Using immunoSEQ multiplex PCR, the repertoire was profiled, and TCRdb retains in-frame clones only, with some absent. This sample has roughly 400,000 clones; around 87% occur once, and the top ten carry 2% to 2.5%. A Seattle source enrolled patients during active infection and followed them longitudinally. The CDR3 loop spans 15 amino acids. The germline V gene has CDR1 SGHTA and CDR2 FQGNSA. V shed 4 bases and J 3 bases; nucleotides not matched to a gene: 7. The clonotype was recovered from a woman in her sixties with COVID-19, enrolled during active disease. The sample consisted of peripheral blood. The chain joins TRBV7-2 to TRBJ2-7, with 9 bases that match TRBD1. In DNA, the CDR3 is TGTGCCAGCAGCTCTGACAGGGGGACCCTCTACGAGCAGTACTTC. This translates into CASSSDRGTLYEQYF.